Listed here are 8 T cell receptor beta chains from one sample, sequenced in a study of blood T cells in healthy people across ages. A second PCR, run for about 7 to 11 cycles, used a sample-barcoded 5' primer plus a J-beta primer mix. MiXCR was run by TCRdb on the 5' RACE reads, yielding one entry per CDR3 protein. Of about 1.6 million distinct CDR3 sequences detected, roughly 32% appear once; the ten largest clones hold over 9%. The sample comprised blood. The source is a woman aged 30 to 39 in good health.

Only a few counts were recorded for this clonotype. The J gene is TRBJ1-1, the V gene TRBV7-9; D gene unclear. The CDR3 has 14 residues. The germline CDR1 and CDR2 sequences are SEHNR and FQNEAQ (reference sequence). The V and J ends lost 1 base and 6 bases respectively, with 12 bases between them. The CDR3 DNA reads TGTGCCAGCAGCTTAGACCCAGTCGGGTCTGAAGCTTTCTTT. Residues: CASSLDPVGSEAFF.

This clonotype was found a few times. This sequence may be a read error, since a much larger clone differs from it by one base. The V and J genes are TRBV20-1 and TRBJ2-7; TRBD2 is a possible D gene (5 bases). CDR1 DFQATT and CDR2 SNEGSKA come from the germline V gene (reference sequence). This CDR3 contains 11 residues. The CDR3 region is CGAPSPYEQYF. The CDR3 nucleotides read TGCGGTGCTCCTAGCCCCTACGAGCAGTACTTC.

V gene TRBV6-1 combines with J gene TRBJ2-5; D gene uncertain. V dropped 1 base and J dropped 0 bases, with 6 bases sitting between them. This CDR3 comprises 14 residues. CDR1 is MNHNS, CDR2 SASEGT, per germline. The chain's CDR3 is CASSEEAYQETQYF. CDR3 DNA: TGTGCCAGCAGTGAAGAGGCCTACCAAGAGACCCAGTACTTC.

This rearrangement joins TRBV29-1 to TRBJ1-1, with TRBD1 matching over 8 bases. The CDR3 loop spans 13 amino acids. Germline-derived CDR1 and CDR2 are SQVTM and ANQGSEA. The V segment lost 6 bases and the J segment 5 bases; nucleotides outside the gene matches: 8. The CDR3 loop is CSVPGGAWTEAFF. The CDR3 nucleotides are TGCAGCGTACCAGGGGGCGCCTGGACTGAAGCTTTCTTT.

The V call is TRBV25-1, the J call TRBJ1-5; unclear D gene. There are 12 residues in the CDR3. Germline lookup yields CDR1 MGHDK and CDR2 SYGVNS. Trimming took 1 base from V and 6 from J, leaving 4 bases between them. The CDR3 DNA sequence: TGTGCCAGCAGTGAATTAGGTCAGCCCCAGCATTTT. Translated: CASSELGQPQHF.

V usage is TRBV29-1 and J usage is TRBJ2-4; 12 nucleotides line up with TRBD1. The CDR3 contains 19 residues. Unmatched junction bases numbered 15, after V lost 2 bases and J lost 4 bases. CDR1 SQVTM and CDR2 ANQGSEA come from the germline V gene. DNA for the CDR3: TGCAGCGTTGAACTCGGGACAGGGGGCGTTTGGGGTGTAAAAAACATTCAGTACTTC. Protein product: CSVELGTGGVWGVKNIQYF.

To note about this clonotype: One end of the junction is discordant with germline, which a read error may explain. J is TRBJ1-4 and V is TRBV18, with unresolved D. There are 16 residues in the CDR3. Germline V gives CDR1 KGHSH, CDR2 LQKENI. This CDR3 is CASSPPGPPTSEKLFF. The CDR3 DNA follows: TGTGCCAGCTCACCACCCGGGCCTCCCACTAGTGAAAAACTGTTTTTT.

This clonotype was detected a few times. The rearrangement uses TRBV20-1 and TRBJ2-3, with unresolved D. Trimming cost V 3 bases and J 3 bases, with 13 bases left between them. The CDR3 sequence is 14 residues long. Germline V lookup: CDR1 DFQATT, CDR2 SNEGSKA (reference sequence). As DNA, the CDR3 is TGCAGTGCTAGGTCACGGCTCGCAACAGATACGCAGTATTTT. It specifies CSARSRLATDTQYF.